The clone carrying this T cell receptor beta chain was counted a few times. This entry belongs to a study of blood T cell repertoires in COVID-19. Whole-study context: In each case, the material was cDNA or gDNA derived from T cells, B-cell-depleted T cells, or PBMCs.

Sequencing used immunoSEQ multiplex PCR; TCRdb keeps in-frame clones, though not all of them. Here the sample spans around 19,000 clones, about 87% being singletons. CDR3 size: 15 residues. V shed 0 bases and J shed 4 bases, with 12 bases lying between them. Per germline, CDR1 LGHNA and CDR2 YNFKEQ. The chain joins TRBV4-2 to TRBJ1-1; D remains ambiguous. Sample: peripheral blood. The receptor comes from a human donor in a cohort sampled during active COVID-19. The donor label of this sample is uncertain. The CDR3 DNA sequence: TGTGCCAGCAGCCAAGATTGGCGGGCGGGCACTGAAGCTTTCTTT. Its translation is CASSQDWRAGTEAFF.